The 21 T cell receptor beta chains below come from one sample, sequenced in a study of blood T cell repertoires in COVID-19. The protocol was immunoSEQ multiplex PCR, while the TCRdb copy is restricted to in-frame clones and leaves out a portion. The sample records 20,000 to 30,000 clones, over 85% being singletons. The sequenced sample was peripheral blood. The receptors here all came from a human donor in a cohort sampled during active COVID-19.

The chain is built from TRBV19 and TRBJ1-1; D unresolved. The CDR3 is 15 residues long. Per the germline V gene, CDR1 is LNHDA and CDR2 is SQIVND (reference sequence). The V end lost 3 bases, the J end lost 4 bases, and 15 bases lay between the germline ends. The chain's CDR3 is CASSIRRGGVTEAFF. The DNA for the CDR3 is TGTGCCAGTAGTATCCGCCGGGGAGGCGTCACTGAAGCTTTCTTT. The entire variable domain, with the rest obtained from reference TRBV19 and TRBJ1-1, is as follows: DGGITQSPKYLFRKEGQNVTLSCEQNLNHDAMYWYRQDPGQGLRLIYYSQIVNDFQKGDIAEGYSVSREKKESFPLTVTSAQKNPTAFYLCASSIRRGGVTEAFFGQGTRLTVV.

V is TRBV7-2 and J is TRBJ2-7; D gene unclear. The CDR3 consists of 15 residues. Trimming cost V 0 bases and J 0 bases, with 9 bases left between them. CDR1 is SGHTA, CDR2 FQGNSA, per germline. The CDR3, as DNA: TGTGCCAGCAGCTTAGCGGCTCAATCCTCCTACGAGCAGTACTTC. Encoded protein: CASSLAAQSSYEQYF.

The V call is TRBV5-5, the J call TRBJ1-4; D is uncertain. Between the trimmed V and J ends, which lost 4 bases and 0 bases, there was a span of 13 bases. The germline CDR1 and CDR2 sequences are SGHKS and YYEKEE (reference sequence). This CDR3 is built from 16 residues. This CDR3 reads CASSPTTHATNEKLFF. The CDR3 DNA is TGTGCCAGCAGCCCGACAACCCATGCAACTAATGAAAAACTGTTTTTT.

This clone showed up just once. The genes are TRBV6-2 or TRBV6-3 and TRBJ1-1; D unclear. V was shortened by 1 base and J by 0 bases, with 6 bases between the two germline ends. CDR1 MNHEY and CDR2 SVGEGT come from the germline V gene. This CDR3 is built from 14 residues. CDR3 protein: CASSYFNVNTEAFF. The CDR3 DNA sequence: TGTGCCAGCAGTTACTTTAATGTGAACACTGAAGCTTTCTTT.

V is TRBV4-1 and J is TRBJ2-4; D is possibly TRBD2 (5 bases). V lost 6 bases, J lost 8 bases, and 14 bases lay in between. This CDR3 spans 13 amino acids. Germline V CDR1 and CDR2: MGHRA, YSYEKL. CDR3 coding DNA: TGCGCCAGCAGTCTTCTCGAAGCGGACATTCAGTACTTC. Translated, it gives CASSLLEADIQYF.

The chain is built from TRBV10-3 and TRBJ2-7; 13 nucleotides match TRBD2. The CDR3 runs 15 residues. Trimming cost V 3 bases and J 3 bases; bases outside gene matches: 2. The germline V gene encodes CDR1 ENHRY and CDR2 SYGVKD. The CDR3 sequence: CAISDRLAGGYEQYF. CDR3 DNA sequence: TGTGCCATCAGTGACAGACTAGCGGGAGGCTACGAGCAGTACTTC.

The V call is TRBV4-2, the J call TRBJ2-1; 11 bases fit TRBD1. Germline lookup yields CDR1 LGHNA and CDR2 YNFKEQ. The J segment lost 1 base and the V segment lost 4 bases, leaving 3 bases of the junction unmatched. CDR3 length: 16 amino acids. CDR3 amino acids: CASSPGTGGSYNEQFF. CDR3 bases: TGTGCCAGCAGCCCCGGGACAGGGGGATCCTACAATGAGCAGTTCTTC.

This chain links TRBV3-1 (or the pseudogene TRBV3-2) with TRBJ2-2, with TRBD1 as a possible D gene (6 bases). Trimming shortened V by 4 bases and J by 2 bases, and 11 bases separated the two germline ends. The V gene's germline CDR1 is LGHDT and CDR2 YNNKEL (reference sequence). This CDR3 has 15 amino acids. The CDR3 loop reads CASSRVQGNTGELFF. The CDR3 DNA reads TGTGCCAGCAGCCGAGTACAGGGAAACACCGGGGAGCTGTTTTTT.

In its sample, this clone was seen a few times. The chain recombines TRBV19 with TRBJ1-4; D possibly corresponds to TRBD1 (6 bases). This CDR3 contains 17 residues. Germline V gives CDR1 LNHDA, CDR2 SQIVND (reference sequence). V shed 5 bases and J shed 8 bases, with 24 bases lying between them. CDR3 region: CASSSRNSGALWEKLFF. DNA of the CDR3: TGTGCCAGTAGTTCCCGAAACTCAGGGGCTCTCTGGGAAAAACTGTTTTTT.

The rearrangement uses TRBV7-9 and TRBJ1-1; possibly TRBD1 for D (6 bases). V was cut by 3 bases and J by 11 bases, with 16 bases left in between. The CDR3 length is 13 residues. Germline V gene sequence: CDR1 SEHNR, CDR2 FQNEAQ (reference sequence). CDR3 residues: CASSFRGADGAFF. CDR3 in DNA: TGTGCCAGCAGCTTCAGGGGCGCGGATGGGGCTTTCTTT.

The rearrangement joins TRBV2 to TRBJ2-1; the D gene is possibly TRBD2 (6 bases). Germline lookup yields CDR1 SNHLY and CDR2 FYNNEI. The CDR3 contains 15 residues. Trimming took off 3 bases at V and 1 base at J, with 10 bases between the two ends. This CDR3 is CASSEAGPSYNEQFF. CDR3 sequence (DNA): TGTGCCAGCAGTGAGGCGGGGCCTTCCTACAATGAGCAGTTCTTC.

V and J are TRBV5-8 and TRBJ1-3, with D maybe TRBD1 (6 bases). With 5 bases removed from V and 0 bases from J, the gap between germline ends came to 18 bases. This CDR3 contains 17 residues. Per the germline V gene, CDR1 is SGHTS and CDR2 is YDEGEE. The CDR3 reads CASSTGQPILSGNTIYF. CDR3 nucleotides: TGTGCCAGCAGTACCGGACAGCCAATCCTCTCTGGAAACACCATATATTTT.

The chain combines TRBV20-1 with TRBJ2-4, with D uncertain. The V gene lost 7 bases and the J gene lost 4 bases, with 8 bases spanning the gap. This CDR3 region has 11 residues. Germline V CDR1 and CDR2: DFQATT, SNEGSKA (reference sequence). CDR3 bases: TGCAGTGTACAGTTTAAAAACATTCAGTACTTC. Translated: CSVQFKNIQYF.

This clone was recorded once. The J gene is TRBJ2-2, the V gene TRBV6-5; D may be TRBD1 (6 bases). Germline loops: CDR1 MNHEY, CDR2 SVGAGI. Between the trimmed V and J ends, which lost 10 bases and 9 bases, there was a span of 21 bases. This CDR3 is built from 14 residues. The CDR3 bases are TGTGCCACCTCAACGAGACAGGAATTGAGGGAGCTGTTTTTT. It is translated as CATSTRQELRELFF.

The chain joins TRBV10-3 to TRBJ2-2, with TRBD1 matching 7 bases. The CDR3 is 13 residues long. Germline loops: CDR1 ENHRY, CDR2 SYGVKD. J gave up 5 bases and V 7 bases, and 4 bases lay outside the gene matches. This chain's CDR3 is CAITTGRTGELFF. The CDR3, as DNA: TGTGCCATCACGACAGGGAGAACCGGGGAGCTGTTTTTT.

The rearrangement links TRBV24-1 to TRBJ2-2; the D gene is possibly TRBD2 (5 bases). V lost 11 bases and J lost 1, with 13 bases in between. The CDR3 contains 14 residues. Germline lookup yields CDR1 KGHDR and CDR2 SFDVKD. The CDR3 is CAISDGKNTGELFF. CDR3 nucleotide sequence: TGTGCCATCTCGGACGGGAAGAACACCGGGGAGCTGTTTTTT.

The chain is built from TRBV3-1 (or the pseudogene TRBV3-2) and TRBJ1-2; TRBD1 agrees at 7 bases. From germline, CDR1 is LGHDT and CDR2 YNNKEL (reference sequence). This CDR3 is built from 15 residues. V shed 1 base and J 4 bases; nucleotides not matched to a gene: 6. CDR3 residues: CASSQATGTSYGYTF. The CDR3 DNA follows: TGTGCCAGCAGCCAAGCGACAGGGACCTCCTATGGCTACACCTTC.

The chain couples TRBV28 to TRBJ1-1; 7 bases are shared with TRBD1. Germline CDR1 MDHEN, CDR2 SYDVKM. Trimming cost V 7 bases and J 5 bases; bases outside gene matches: 13. The CDR3 spans 15 residues. Here the CDR3 reads CASTTAGGSDTEAFF. DNA of the CDR3: TGTGCCAGCACAACGGCAGGGGGATCGGATACTGAAGCTTTCTTT.

J is TRBJ2-1 and V is TRBV20-1; D unresolved. This CDR3 has 11 amino acids. Between the trimmed V and J ends, which lost 5 bases and 15 bases, there was a span of 17 bases. CDR1 and CDR2 (germline): DFQATT, SNEGSKA (reference sequence). The CDR3 reads CSAAPEKELFF. CDR3 DNA sequence: TGCAGTGCTGCCCCGGAGAAGGAATTGTTCTTC.

This chain connects TRBV14 to TRBJ1-1; 7 nucleotides line up with TRBD1. V dropped 0 bases and J dropped 6; count of bases not matched to a gene: 7. Germline-derived CDR1 and CDR2 are SGHDN and FVKESK. This CDR3 comprises 15 residues. The CDR3 DNA follows: TGTGCCAGCAGCCAAGATCGAGGGACAGAGGCTGAAGCTTTCTTT. It encodes CASSQDRGTEAEAFF.

The chain joins TRBV5-1 to TRBJ2-3, with D possibly matching TRBD1 (5 bases). This CDR3 contains 17 residues. Germline CDR1 is SGHRS and CDR2 is YFSETQ. Trimming removed 4 bases at V and 0 bases at J, with 18 bases between. CDR3 sequence reads: CASSNLPTVPSTDTQYF. The CDR3 region has the DNA TGCGCCAGCAGCAACCTTCCGACAGTCCCTAGCACAGATACGCAGTATTTT.